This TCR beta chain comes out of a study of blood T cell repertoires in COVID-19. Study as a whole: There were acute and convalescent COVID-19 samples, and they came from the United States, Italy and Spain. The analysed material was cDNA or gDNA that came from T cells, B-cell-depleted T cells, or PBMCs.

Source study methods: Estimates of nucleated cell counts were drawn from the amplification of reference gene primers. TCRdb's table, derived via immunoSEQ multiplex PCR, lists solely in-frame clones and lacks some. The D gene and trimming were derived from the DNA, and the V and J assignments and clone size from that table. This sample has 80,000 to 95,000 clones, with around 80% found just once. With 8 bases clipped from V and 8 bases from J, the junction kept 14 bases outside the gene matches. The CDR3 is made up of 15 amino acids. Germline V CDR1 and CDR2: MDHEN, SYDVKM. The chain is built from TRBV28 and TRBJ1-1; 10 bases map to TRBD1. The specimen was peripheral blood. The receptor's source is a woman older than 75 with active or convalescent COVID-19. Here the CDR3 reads CASFNPGTGAQEAFF. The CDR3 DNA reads TGTGCCAGCTTTAACCCCGGGACAGGGGCCCAAGAAGCTTTCTTT.